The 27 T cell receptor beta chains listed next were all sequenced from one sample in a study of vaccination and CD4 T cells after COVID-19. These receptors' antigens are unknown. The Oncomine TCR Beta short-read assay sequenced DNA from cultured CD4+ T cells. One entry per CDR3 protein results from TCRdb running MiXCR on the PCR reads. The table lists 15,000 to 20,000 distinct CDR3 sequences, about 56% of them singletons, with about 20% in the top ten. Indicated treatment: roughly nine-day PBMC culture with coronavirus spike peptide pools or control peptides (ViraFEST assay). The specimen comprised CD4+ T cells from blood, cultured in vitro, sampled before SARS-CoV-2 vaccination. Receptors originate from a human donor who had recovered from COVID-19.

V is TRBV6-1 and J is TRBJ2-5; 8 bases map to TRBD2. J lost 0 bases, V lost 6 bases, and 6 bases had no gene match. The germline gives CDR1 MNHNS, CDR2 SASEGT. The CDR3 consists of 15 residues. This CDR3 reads CASRVAGWYQETQYF. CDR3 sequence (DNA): TGTGCCAGCAGGGTAGCGGGATGGTACCAAGAGACCCAGTACTTC.

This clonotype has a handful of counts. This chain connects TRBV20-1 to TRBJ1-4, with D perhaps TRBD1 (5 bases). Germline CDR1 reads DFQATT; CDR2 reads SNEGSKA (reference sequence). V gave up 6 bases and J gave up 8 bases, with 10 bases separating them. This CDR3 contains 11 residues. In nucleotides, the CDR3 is TGCAGTGCGAAGGGGAGGGAAAAACTGTTTTTT. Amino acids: CSAKGREKLFF.

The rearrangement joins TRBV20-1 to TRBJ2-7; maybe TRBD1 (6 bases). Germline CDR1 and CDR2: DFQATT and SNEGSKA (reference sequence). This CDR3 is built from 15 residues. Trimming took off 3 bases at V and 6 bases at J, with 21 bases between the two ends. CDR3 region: CSASGAGGQRIEQYF. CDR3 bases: TGCAGTGCTAGCGGGGCTGGGGGCCAGCGCATCGAGCAGTACTTC.

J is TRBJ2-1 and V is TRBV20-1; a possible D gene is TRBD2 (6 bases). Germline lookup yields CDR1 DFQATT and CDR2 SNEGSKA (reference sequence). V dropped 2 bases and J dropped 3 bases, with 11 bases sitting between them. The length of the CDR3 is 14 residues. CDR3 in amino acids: CSARPGEVYNEQFF. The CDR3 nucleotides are TGCAGTGCTAGACCGGGAGAGGTCTACAATGAGCAGTTCTTC.

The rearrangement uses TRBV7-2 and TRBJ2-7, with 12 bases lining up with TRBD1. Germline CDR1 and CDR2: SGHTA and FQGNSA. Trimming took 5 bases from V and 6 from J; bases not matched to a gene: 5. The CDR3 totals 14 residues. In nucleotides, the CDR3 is TGTGCCAGCAGCAGGGGACAGGGGGCGGTCGAGCAGTACTTC. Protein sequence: CASSRGQGAVEQYF.

CDR3 region: CASSPSGNYGYTF. CDR3 coding DNA: TGTGCCAGCAGCCCCTCTGGGAACTATGGCTACACCTTC. This rearrangement joins TRBV5-4 to TRBJ1-2, with D unclear. Germline V CDR1 and CDR2: SGHNT, YYREEE (reference sequence). The V end lost 4 bases, the J end lost 2 bases, and 9 bases lay between the germline ends. This CDR3 is 13 amino acids long. Full variable domain (missing parts from reference TRBV5-4 and TRBJ1-2): ETGVTQSPTHLIKTRGQQVTLRCSSQSGHNTVSWYQQALGQGPQFIFQYYREEENGRGNFPPRFSGLQFPNYSSELNVNALELDDSALYLCASSPSGNYGYTFGSGTRLTVV.

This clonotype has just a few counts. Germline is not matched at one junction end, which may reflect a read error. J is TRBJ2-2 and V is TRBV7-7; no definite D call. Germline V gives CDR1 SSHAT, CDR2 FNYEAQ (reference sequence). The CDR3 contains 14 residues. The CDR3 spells CASSLVSNTGELFF. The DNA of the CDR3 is TGTGCTAGCAGCTTAGTCTCGAACACCGGGGAGCTGTTTTTT.

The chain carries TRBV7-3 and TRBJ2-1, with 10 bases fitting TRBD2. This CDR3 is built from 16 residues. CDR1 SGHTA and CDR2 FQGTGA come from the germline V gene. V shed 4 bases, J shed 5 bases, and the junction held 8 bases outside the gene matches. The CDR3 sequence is CASSSNGLAVNNEQFF. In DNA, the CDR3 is TGTGCCAGCAGCTCCAACGGACTAGCGGTGAACAATGAGCAGTTCTTC.

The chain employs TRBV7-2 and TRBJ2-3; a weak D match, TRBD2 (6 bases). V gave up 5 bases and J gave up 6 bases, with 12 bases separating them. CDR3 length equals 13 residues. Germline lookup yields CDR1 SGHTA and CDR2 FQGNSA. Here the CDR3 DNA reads TGTGCCAGCAGCCTGACTAGAGGGGATACGCAGTATTTT. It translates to CASSLTRGDTQYF.

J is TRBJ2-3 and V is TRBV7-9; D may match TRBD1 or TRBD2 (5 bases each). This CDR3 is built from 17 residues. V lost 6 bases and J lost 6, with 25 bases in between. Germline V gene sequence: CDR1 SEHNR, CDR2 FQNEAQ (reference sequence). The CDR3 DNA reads TGTGCCAGCAGTACGACCCCGGGACGCGGTGTAATTGATACGCAGTATTTT. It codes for CASSTTPGRGVIDTQYF.

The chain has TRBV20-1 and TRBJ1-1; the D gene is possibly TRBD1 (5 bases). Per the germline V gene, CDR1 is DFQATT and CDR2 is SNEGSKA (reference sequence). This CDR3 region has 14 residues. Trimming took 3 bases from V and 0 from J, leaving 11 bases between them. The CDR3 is CSARSGQMNTEAFF. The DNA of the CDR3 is TGCAGTGCTAGGTCGGGGCAAATGAACACTGAAGCTTTCTTT.

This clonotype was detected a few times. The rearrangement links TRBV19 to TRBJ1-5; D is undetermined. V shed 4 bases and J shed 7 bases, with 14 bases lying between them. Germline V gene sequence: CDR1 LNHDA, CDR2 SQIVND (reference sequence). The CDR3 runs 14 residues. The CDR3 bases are TGTGCCAGTAGTAACGGACGGGTAGGACAGCCCCAGCATTTT. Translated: CASSNGRVGQPQHF.

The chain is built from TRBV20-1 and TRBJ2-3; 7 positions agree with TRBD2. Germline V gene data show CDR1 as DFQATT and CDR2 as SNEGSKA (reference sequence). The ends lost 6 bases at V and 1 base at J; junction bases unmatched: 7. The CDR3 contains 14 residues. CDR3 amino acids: CSAPLAAGTDTQYF. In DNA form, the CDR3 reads TGCAGTGCACCCCTAGCGGCAGGCACAGATACGCAGTATTTT.

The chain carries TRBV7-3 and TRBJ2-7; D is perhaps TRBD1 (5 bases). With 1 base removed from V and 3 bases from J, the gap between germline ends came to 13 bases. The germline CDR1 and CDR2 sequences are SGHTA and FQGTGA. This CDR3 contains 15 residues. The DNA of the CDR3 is TGTGCCAGCAGCTTAATGGGAAGCAGGGTCTACGAGCAGTACTTC. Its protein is CASSLMGSRVYEQYF.

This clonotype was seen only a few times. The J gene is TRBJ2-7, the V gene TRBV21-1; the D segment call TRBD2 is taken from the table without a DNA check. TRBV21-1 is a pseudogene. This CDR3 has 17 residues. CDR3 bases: TGTGCCAGCAGCAAAGCTCCTCTACTAGCGGGAGTTGTAGAGCAGTACTTC. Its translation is CASSKAPLLAGVVEQYF.

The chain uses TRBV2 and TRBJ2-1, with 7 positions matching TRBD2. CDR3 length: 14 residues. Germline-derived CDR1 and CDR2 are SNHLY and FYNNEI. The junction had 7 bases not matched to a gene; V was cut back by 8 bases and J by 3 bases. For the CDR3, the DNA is TGTGCCAGCCAGCCTAGCGGAATCTACAATGAGCAGTTCTTC. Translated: CASQPSGIYNEQFF.

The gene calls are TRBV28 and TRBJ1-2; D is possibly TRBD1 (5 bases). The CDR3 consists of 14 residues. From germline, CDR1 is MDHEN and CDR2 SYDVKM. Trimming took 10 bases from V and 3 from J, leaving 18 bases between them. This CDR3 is CATSINGGDYGYTF. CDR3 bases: TGTGCCACCTCCATCAACGGGGGAGACTATGGCTACACCTTC.

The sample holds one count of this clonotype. The CDR3 spells CASSPGPEPYEQYF. The CDR3 DNA reads TGTGCCAGCAGCCCGGGGCCCGAACCCTACGAGCAGTACTTC. The chain employs TRBV5-5 and TRBJ2-7, with D possibly called TRBD1 or TRBD2 (5 bases each). Trimming removed 4 bases at V and 2 bases at J, with 13 bases between. CDR3 length equals 14 residues. Germline lookup yields CDR1 SGHKS and CDR2 YYEKEE (reference sequence).

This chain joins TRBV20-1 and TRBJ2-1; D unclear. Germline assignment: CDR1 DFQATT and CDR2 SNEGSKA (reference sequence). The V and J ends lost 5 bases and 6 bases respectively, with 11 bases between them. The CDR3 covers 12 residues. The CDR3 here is CSAQTGVNEQFF. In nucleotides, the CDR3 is TGCAGTGCTCAAACTGGGGTCAATGAGCAGTTCTTC.

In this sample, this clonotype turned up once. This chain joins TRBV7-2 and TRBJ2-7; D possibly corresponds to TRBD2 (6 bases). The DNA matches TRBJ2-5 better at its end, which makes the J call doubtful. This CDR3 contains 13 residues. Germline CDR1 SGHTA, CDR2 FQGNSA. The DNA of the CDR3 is TGTGCCAGCAGCCCCCGGACGGGAGCGACCCAGTACTTC. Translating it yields CASSPRTGATQYF.

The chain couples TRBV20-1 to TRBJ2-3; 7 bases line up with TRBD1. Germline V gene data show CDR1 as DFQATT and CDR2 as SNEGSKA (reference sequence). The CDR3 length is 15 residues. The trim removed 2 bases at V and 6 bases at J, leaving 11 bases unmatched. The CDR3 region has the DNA TGCAGTGCTAGAATTTCGTCAGGGGGTTTGGATACGCAGTATTTT. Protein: CSARISSGGLDTQYF.

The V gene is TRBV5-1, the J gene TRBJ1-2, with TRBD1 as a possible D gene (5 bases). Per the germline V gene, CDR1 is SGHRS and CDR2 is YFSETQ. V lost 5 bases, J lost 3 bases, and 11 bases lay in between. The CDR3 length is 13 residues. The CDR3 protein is CASSPRGDYGYTF. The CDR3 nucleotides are TGCGCCAGCAGTCCCCGGGGGGACTATGGCTACACCTTC.

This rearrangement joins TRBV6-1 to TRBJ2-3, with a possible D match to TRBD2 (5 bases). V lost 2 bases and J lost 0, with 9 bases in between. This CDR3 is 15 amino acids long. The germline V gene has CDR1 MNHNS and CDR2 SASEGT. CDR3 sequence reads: CASSEWGVSTDTQYF. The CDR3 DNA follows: TGTGCCAGCAGTGAATGGGGAGTCAGCACAGATACGCAGTATTTT.

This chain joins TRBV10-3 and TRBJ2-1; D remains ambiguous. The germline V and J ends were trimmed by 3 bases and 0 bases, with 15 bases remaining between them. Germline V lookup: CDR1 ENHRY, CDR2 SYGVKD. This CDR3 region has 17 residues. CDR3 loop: CAISDPHKGSSYNEQFF. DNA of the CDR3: TGTGCCATCAGTGACCCTCATAAAGGAAGCTCCTACAATGAGCAGTTCTTC.

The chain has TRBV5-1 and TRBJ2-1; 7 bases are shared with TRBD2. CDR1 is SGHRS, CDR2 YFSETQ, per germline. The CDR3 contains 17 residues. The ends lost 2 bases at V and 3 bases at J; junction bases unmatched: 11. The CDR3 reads CASSFSVGGSGYNEQFF. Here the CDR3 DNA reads TGCGCCAGCAGCTTTTCCGTTGGCGGGAGTGGCTACAATGAGCAGTTCTTC.

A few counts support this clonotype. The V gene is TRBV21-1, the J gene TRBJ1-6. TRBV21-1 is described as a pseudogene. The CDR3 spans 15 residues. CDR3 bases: TGTGCCAGCAGCAAGCTGGGATTGTGTAATTCACCCCTCCACTTT. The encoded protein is CASSKLGLCNSPLHF.

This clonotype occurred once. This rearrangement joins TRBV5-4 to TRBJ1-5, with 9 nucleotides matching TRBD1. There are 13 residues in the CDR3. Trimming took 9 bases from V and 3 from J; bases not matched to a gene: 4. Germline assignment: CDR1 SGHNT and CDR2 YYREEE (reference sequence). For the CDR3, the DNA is TGTGCCAACGGGGACAGGGTCAATCAGCCCCAGCATTTT. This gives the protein CANGDRVNQPQHF. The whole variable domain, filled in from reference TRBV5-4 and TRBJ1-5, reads ETGVTQSPTHLIKTRGQQVTLRCSSQSGHNTVSWYQQALGQGPQFIFQYYREEENGRGNFPPRFSGLQFPNYSSELNVNALELDDSALYLCANGDRVNQPQHFGDGTRLSIL.